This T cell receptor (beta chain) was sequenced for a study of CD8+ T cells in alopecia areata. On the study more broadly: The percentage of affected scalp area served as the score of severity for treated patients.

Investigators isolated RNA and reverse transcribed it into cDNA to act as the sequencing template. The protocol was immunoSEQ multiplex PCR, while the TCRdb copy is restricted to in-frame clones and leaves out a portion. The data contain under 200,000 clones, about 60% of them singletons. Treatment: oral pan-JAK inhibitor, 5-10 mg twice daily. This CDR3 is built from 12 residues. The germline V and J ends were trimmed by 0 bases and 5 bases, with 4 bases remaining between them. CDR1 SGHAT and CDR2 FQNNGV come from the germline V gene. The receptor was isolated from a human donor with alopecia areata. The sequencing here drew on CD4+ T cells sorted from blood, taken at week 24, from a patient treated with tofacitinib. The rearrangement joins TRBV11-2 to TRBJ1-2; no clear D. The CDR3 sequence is CASSLDGYGYTF. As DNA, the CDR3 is TGTGCCAGCAGCTTAGACGGATATGGCTACACCTTC. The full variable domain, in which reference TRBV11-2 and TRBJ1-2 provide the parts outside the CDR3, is EAGVAQSPRYKIIEKRQSVAFWCNPISGHATLYWYQQILGQGPKLLIQFQNNGVVDDSQLPKDRFSAERLKGVDSTLKIQPAKLEDSAVYLCASSLDGYGYTFGSGTRLTVV.